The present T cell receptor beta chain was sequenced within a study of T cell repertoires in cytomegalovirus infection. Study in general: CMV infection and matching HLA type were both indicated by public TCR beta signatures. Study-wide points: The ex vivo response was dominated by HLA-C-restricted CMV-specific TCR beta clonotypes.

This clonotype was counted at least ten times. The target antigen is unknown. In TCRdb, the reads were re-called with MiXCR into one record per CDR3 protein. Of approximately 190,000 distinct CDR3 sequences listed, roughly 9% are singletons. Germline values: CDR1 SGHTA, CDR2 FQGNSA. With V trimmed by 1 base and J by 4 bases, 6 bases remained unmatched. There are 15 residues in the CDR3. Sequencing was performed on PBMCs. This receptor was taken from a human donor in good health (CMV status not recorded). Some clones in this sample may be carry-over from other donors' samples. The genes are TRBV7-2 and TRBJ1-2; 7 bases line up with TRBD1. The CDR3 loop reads CASSLEVTGAYGYTF. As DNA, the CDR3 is TGTGCCAGCAGCTTAGAAGTCACAGGGGCCTATGGCTACACCTTC. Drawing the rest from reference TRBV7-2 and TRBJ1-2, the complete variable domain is GAGVSQSPSNKVTEKGKDVELRCDPISGHTALYWYRQSLGQGLEFLIYFQGNSAPDKSGLPSDRFSAERTGGSVSTLTIQRTQQEDSAVYLCASSLEVTGAYGYTFGSGTRLTVV.